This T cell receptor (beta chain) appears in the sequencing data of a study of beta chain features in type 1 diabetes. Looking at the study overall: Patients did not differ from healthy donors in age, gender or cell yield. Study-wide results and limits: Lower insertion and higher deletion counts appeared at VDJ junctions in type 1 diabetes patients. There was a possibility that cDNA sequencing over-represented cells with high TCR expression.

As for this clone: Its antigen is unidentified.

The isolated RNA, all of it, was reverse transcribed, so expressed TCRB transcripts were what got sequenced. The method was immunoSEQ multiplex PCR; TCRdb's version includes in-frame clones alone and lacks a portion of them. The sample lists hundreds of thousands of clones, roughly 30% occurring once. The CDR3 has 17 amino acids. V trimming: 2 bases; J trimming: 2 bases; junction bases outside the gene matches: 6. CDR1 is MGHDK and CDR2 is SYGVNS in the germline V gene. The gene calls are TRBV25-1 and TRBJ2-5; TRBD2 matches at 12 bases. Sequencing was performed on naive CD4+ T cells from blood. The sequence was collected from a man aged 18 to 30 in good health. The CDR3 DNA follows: TGTGCCAGCAGTGAAGTAAGGGGACTAGCGGGTCAAGAGACCCAGTACTTC. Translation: CASSEVRGLAGQETQYF.